Listed here are 22 T cell receptor beta chains from one sample, sequenced in a study of OX40 agonist ivuxolimab in advanced cancers. Produced via immunoSEQ multiplex PCR; TCRdb's table is partial and in-frame only. The data show 65,000 to 95,000 clones, around 89% seen once. This sample comprised CD4+ or CD8+ T cells sorted from blood, obtained in a trial of the OX40 agonist ivuxolimab. These receptors were taken from an adult with an advanced solid tumor such as melanoma, head and neck, liver or kidney cancer.

Only one count was recorded for this clone. V usage is TRBV7-2 and J usage is TRBJ2-1; 10 positions match TRBD2. The V segment lost 5 bases and the J segment 7 bases; nucleotides outside the gene matches: 8. CDR3 length: 15 amino acids. Germline V lookup: CDR1 SGHTA, CDR2 FQGNSA. CDR3: CASSATSGARNEQFF. CDR3 bases: TGTGCCAGCAGCGCAACTAGCGGGGCCCGTAATGAGCAGTTCTTC.

The chain is built from TRBV10-1 and TRBJ2-1; TRBD1 aligns across 8 bases. The CDR3 has 13 amino acids. The V segment lost 2 bases and the J segment 7 bases; nucleotides outside the gene matches: 1. Germline V CDR1 and CDR2: WNHNN, SYGVQD (reference sequence). In nucleotides, the CDR3 is TGCGCCAGCAGTGAGAACAGGGGGAATGAGCAGTTCTTC. Protein product: CASSENRGNEQFF.

The rearrangement joins TRBV5-1 to TRBJ1-2; no definite D call. The CDR3 contains 13 residues. CDR1 and CDR2 from the germline V gene are SGHRS and YFSETQ. Trimming removed 1 base at V and 4 bases at J, with 8 bases between. The CDR3 sequence is CASSLIGFYGYTF. The CDR3 region has the DNA TGCGCCAGCAGCTTGATAGGGTTCTATGGCTACACCTTC.

The rearrangement uses TRBV6-5 and TRBJ2-7, with no clear D. V was shortened by 4 bases and J by 3 bases, with 10 bases between the two germline ends. From germline, CDR1 is MNHEY and CDR2 SVGAGI. The CDR3 runs 13 residues. CDR3 region: CASSLGSFYEQYF. In nucleotides, the CDR3 is TGTGCCAGCAGTTTGGGCTCTTTCTACGAGCAGTACTTC.

A few counts support this clone. This specimen includes other DNA sequences encoding the same CDR3. The chain combines TRBV14 with TRBJ2-3; D is ambiguous. The CDR3 totals 11 residues. The V gene's germline CDR1 is SGHDN and CDR2 FVKESK. The V gene lost 3 bases and the J gene lost 4 bases, with 2 bases spanning the gap. CDR3 protein: CASSHSDTQYF. CDR3 in DNA: TGTGCCAGCAGCCATTCAGATACGCAGTATTTT.

The V and J genes are TRBV7-2 and TRBJ2-1, with D possibly being TRBD2 (6 bases). This CDR3 is 15 amino acids long. The germline V gene encodes CDR1 SGHTA and CDR2 FQGNSA. V was clipped by 3 bases and J by 0 bases, with 9 bases between them. The CDR3, as DNA: TGTGCCAGCAGCTTCCGGACTAACTCCTACAATGAGCAGTTCTTC. It yields the protein CASSFRTNSYNEQFF.

V usage is TRBV19 and J usage is TRBJ2-2, with 9 bases fitting TRBD1. The junction had 7 bases not matched to a gene; V was cut back by 9 bases and J by 5 bases. Germline values: CDR1 LNHDA, CDR2 SQIVND (reference sequence). CDR3 length: 14 residues. The CDR3, as DNA: TGTGCCAGCCGGGACAGGGAAATTACCGGGGAGCTGTTTTTT. The encoded protein is CASRDREITGELFF.

The chain combines TRBV2 with TRBJ1-1; maybe TRBD1 (6 bases). V dropped 8 bases and J dropped 5 bases, with 18 bases sitting between them. This CDR3 contains 14 residues. Germline CDR1 reads SNHLY; CDR2 reads FYNNEI. The CDR3 region has the DNA TGTGCCAGCTCTAACAGGGATATCGTTACTGAAGCTTTCTTT. Translating gives CASSNRDIVTEAFF.

V usage is TRBV11-2 and J usage is TRBJ2-2; possibly TRBD2 for D (6 bases). The ends were cut back, 4 bases at V and 6 bases at J, with 18 bases in the middle. This CDR3 is built from 16 residues. Germline CDR1 and CDR2: SGHAT and FQNNGV. The CDR3 nucleotides are TGTGCCAGCAGCTCCCTCGCGGGGACGGTAGCCGGGGAGCTGTTTTTT. This codes for CASSSLAGTVAGELFF.

J is TRBJ1-1 and V is TRBV2, with D possibly being TRBD1 (5 bases). The CDR3 totals 14 residues. Trimming cost V 8 bases and J 2 bases, with 15 bases left between them. Germline values: CDR1 SNHLY, CDR2 FYNNEI. As DNA, the CDR3 is TGTGCCAGCTTCCCGGGACCTCCTAACACTGAAGCTTTCTTT. Translated: CASFPGPPNTEAFF.

The chain links TRBV7-9 to TRBJ2-7; TRBD1 aligns across 10 bases. This CDR3 is built from 14 residues. Germline trimming cut 5 bases from V and 5 bases from J; bases unmatched to any gene: 6. Germline V gives CDR1 SEHNR, CDR2 FQNEAQ (reference sequence). The CDR3 loop reads CASSKGQGLDEQYF. The CDR3 DNA is TGTGCCAGCAGCAAGGGACAGGGGCTGGACGAGCAGTACTTC.

This chain connects TRBV5-6 to TRBJ2-3; possibly TRBD1 or TRBD2 for D (5 bases each). Germline assignment: CDR1 SGHDT and CDR2 YYEEEE. The V end was cut by 3 bases, the J end by 3 bases, with 14 bases between. The CDR3 loop spans 15 amino acids. CDR3 in DNA: TGTGCCAGCAGCTCAGGTAGGGGACGAACAGATACGCAGTATTTT. It is translated as CASSSGRGRTDTQYF.

The V and J genes are TRBV7-8 and TRBJ1-4; tentatively, D is TRBD1 (6 bases). CDR1 and CDR2 from the germline V gene are SGHVS and FQNEAQ. This CDR3 contains 18 residues. V shed 2 bases and J shed 5 bases, with 21 bases lying between them. CDR3 sequence reads: CASSLSWVGGYLNEKLFF. DNA of the CDR3: TGTGCCAGCAGCTTATCTTGGGTCGGGGGCTACCTAAATGAAAAACTGTTTTTT. Combining the CDR3 with reference TRBV7-8 and TRBJ1-4 gives the whole variable domain GAGVSQSPRYKVAKRGQDVALRCDPISGHVSLFWYQQALGQGPEFLTYFQNEAQLDKSGLPSDRFFAERPEGSVSTLKIQRTQQEDSAVYLCASSLSWVGGYLNEKLFFGSGTQLSVL.

The chain has TRBV6-6 and TRBJ2-7; 11 positions agree with TRBD2. J was trimmed by 2 bases and V by 6 bases; bases with no gene match: 3. Per the germline V gene, CDR1 is MNHNY and CDR2 is SVGAGI (reference sequence). The CDR3 spans 14 residues. The CDR3 loop is CASSLSGGAYEQYF. The CDR3 region has the DNA TGTGCCAGCAGCCTTAGCGGGGGGGCCTACGAGCAGTACTTC.

V is TRBV20-1 and J is TRBJ2-3; D gene unclear. CDR1 is DFQATT, CDR2 SNEGSKA, per germline (reference sequence). V lost 6 bases, J lost 3 bases, and 7 bases lay in between. This CDR3 comprises 11 residues. CDR3 bases: TGCAGTGCCCAGCCGACAGATACGCAGTATTTT. This sequence encodes CSAQPTDTQYF.

A few counts support this clone. The rearrangement joins TRBV19 to TRBJ2-3, with 10 bases identical to TRBD2. The trim removed 3 bases at V and 0 bases at J, leaving 9 bases unmatched. CDR1 and CDR2 from the germline V gene are LNHDA and SQIVND (reference sequence). The CDR3 has 18 residues. CDR3 sequence reads: CASSIGSTSGISTDTQYF. As DNA, the CDR3 is TGTGCCAGTAGTATTGGTTCTACTAGCGGGATAAGCACAGATACGCAGTATTTT. Together with reference TRBV19 and TRBJ2-3, the CDR3 gives the full variable domain: DGGITQSPKYLFRKEGQNVTLSCEQNLNHDAMYWYRQDPGQGLRLIYYSQIVNDFQKGDIAEGYSVSREKKESFPLTVTSAQKNPTAFYLCASSIGSTSGISTDTQYFGPGTRLTVL.

This chain connects TRBV5-6 to TRBJ1-2; D gene ambiguous. Germline V gene sequence: CDR1 SGHDT, CDR2 YYEEEE. This CDR3 region has 12 residues. With 4 bases removed from V and 5 bases from J, the gap between germline ends came to 9 bases. The CDR3, as DNA: TGTGCCAGCAGCGACCGTCGGTATGGCTACACCTTC. It is translated as CASSDRRYGYTF. Combining the CDR3 with reference TRBV5-6 and TRBJ1-2 gives the whole variable domain DAGVTQSPTHLIKTRGQQVTLRCSPKSGHDTVSWYQQALGQGPQFIFQYYEEEERQRGNFPDRFSGHQFPNYSSELNVNALLLGDSALYLCASSDRRYGYTFGSGTRLTVV.

The rearrangement links TRBV5-1 to TRBJ1-2, with 10 bases aligning to TRBD1. Per the germline V gene, CDR1 is SGHRS and CDR2 is YFSETQ. The CDR3 totals 14 residues. With V trimmed by 7 bases and J by 2 bases, 5 bases remained unmatched. CDR3 coding DNA: TGCGCCAGCCGACAGGGGGCGGAAAACTATGGCTACACCTTC. It encodes CASRQGAENYGYTF.

The chain carries TRBV7-9 and TRBJ2-3; TRBD1 or TRBD2 may be the D gene (7 bases each). The CDR3 spans 19 residues. The V end was cut by 5 bases, the J end by 0 bases, with 24 bases between. CDR1 SEHNR and CDR2 FQNEAQ come from the germline V gene (reference sequence). CDR3 region: CASSPLGRGQSYSTDTQYF. Written as DNA, the CDR3 is TGTGCCAGCAGCCCACTGGGGAGGGGGCAATCATATAGCACAGATACGCAGTATTTT. The whole variable domain, filled in from reference TRBV7-9 and TRBJ2-3, reads DTGVSQNPRHKITKRGQNVTFRCDPISEHNRLYWYRQTLGQGPEFLTYFQNEAQLEKSRLLSDRFSAERPKGSFSTLEIQRTEQGDSAMYLCASSPLGRGQSYSTDTQYFGPGTRLTVL.

The rearrangement joins TRBV28 to TRBJ1-2; D not certain. Germline V gene data show CDR1 as MDHEN and CDR2 as SYDVKM. This CDR3 is built from 13 residues. V lost 2 bases to trimming and J lost 7 bases, with 11 bases between them. As DNA, the CDR3 is TGTGCCAGCAGTTTAACGGGGTTGTCTGGCTACACCTTC. This translates into CASSLTGLSGYTF.

The CDR3 sequence is CASSLGLASNEQFF. The DNA for the CDR3 is TGTGCCAGCAGCTTGGGGCTAGCGAGCAATGAGCAGTTCTTC. The rearrangement links TRBV5-4 to TRBJ2-1; D possibly corresponds to TRBD2 (6 bases). The CDR3 sequence is 14 residues long. Trimming left V 0 bases short and J 6 bases short, with 10 bases between. CDR1 is SGHNT and CDR2 is YYREEE in the germline V gene (reference sequence). Together with reference TRBV5-4 and TRBJ2-1, the CDR3 gives the full variable domain: ETGVTQSPTHLIKTRGQQVTLRCSSQSGHNTVSWYQQALGQGPQFIFQYYREEENGRGNFPPRFSGLQFPNYSSELNVNALELDDSALYLCASSLGLASNEQFFGPGTRLTVL.

CDR3 in DNA: TGCAGCGTTGGGGACAGGGGGGGCACTGAAGCTTTCTTT. Translated: CSVGDRGGTEAFF. V gene TRBV29-1 combines with J gene TRBJ1-1, with 11 nucleotides matching TRBD1. V lost 4 bases, J lost 4 bases, and 2 bases stayed unmatched. The V gene's germline CDR1 is SQVTM and CDR2 ANQGSEA. The CDR3 runs to 13 residues. Full variable domain (rest looked up from reference TRBV29-1 and TRBJ1-1): SAVISQKPSRDICQRGTSLTIQCQVDSQVTMMFWYRQQPGQSLTLIATANQGSEATYESGFVIDKFPISRPNLTFSTLTVSNMSPEDSSIYLCSVGDRGGTEAFFGQGTRLTVV.